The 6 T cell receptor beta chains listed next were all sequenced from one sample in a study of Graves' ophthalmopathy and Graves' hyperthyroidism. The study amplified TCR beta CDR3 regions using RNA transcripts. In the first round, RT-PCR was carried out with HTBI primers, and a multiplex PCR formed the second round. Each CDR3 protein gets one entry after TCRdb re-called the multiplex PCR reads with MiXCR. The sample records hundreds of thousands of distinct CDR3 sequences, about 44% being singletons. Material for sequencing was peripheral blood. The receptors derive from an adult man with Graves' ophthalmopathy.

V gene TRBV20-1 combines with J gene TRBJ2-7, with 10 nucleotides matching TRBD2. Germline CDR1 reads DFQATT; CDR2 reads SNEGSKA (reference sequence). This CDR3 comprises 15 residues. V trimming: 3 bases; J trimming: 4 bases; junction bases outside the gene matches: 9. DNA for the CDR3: TGCAGTGCTAGTTCAGTAGCGGGGGGATCTTACGAGCAGTACTTC. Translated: CSASSVAGGSYEQYF.

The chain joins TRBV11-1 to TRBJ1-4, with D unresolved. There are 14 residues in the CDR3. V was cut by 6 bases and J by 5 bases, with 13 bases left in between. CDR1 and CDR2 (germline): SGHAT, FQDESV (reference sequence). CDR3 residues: CASRHGARNEKLFF. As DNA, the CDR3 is TGTGCCAGCAGACATGGAGCAAGGAATGAAAAACTGTTTTTT.

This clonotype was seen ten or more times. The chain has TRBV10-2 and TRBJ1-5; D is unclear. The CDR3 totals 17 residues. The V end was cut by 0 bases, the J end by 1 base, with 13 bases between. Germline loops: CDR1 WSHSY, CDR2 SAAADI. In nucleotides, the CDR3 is TGCGCCAGCAGTGAGTCCTGGGGTACCGGCAGCAATCAGCCCCAGCATTTT. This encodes CASSESWGTGSNQPQHF.

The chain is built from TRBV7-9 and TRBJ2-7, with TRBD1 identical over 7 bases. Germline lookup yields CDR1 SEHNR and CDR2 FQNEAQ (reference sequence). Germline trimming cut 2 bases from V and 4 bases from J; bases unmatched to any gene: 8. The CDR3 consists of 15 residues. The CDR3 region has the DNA TGTGCCAGCAGCTTAAACCGGGACAGAGATTACGAGCAGTACTTC. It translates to CASSLNRDRDYEQYF.

CDR3 in amino acids: CASSLVFEVYSYGYTF. In DNA form, the CDR3 reads TGTGCCAGCAGCTTGGTCTTTGAGGTCTATAGCTATGGCTACACCTTC. The rearrangement joins TRBV5-6 to TRBJ1-2; D remains unclear. The V end was cut by 0 bases, the J end by 4 bases, with 16 bases between. Germline CDR1 SGHDT, CDR2 YYEEEE. The CDR3 has 16 residues. Variable domain in full (rest from reference TRBV5-6 and TRBJ1-2): DAGVTQSPTHLIKTRGQQVTLRCSPKSGHDTVSWYQQALGQGPQFIFQYYEEEERQRGNFPDRFSGHQFPNYSSELNVNALLLGDSALYLCASSLVFEVYSYGYTFGSGTRLTVV.

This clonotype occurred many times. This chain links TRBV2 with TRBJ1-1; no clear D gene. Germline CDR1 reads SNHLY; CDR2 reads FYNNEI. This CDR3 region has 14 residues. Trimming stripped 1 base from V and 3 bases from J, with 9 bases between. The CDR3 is CASSEGSEDTEAFF. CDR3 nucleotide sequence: TGTGCCAGCAGTGAAGGATCCGAAGACACTGAAGCTTTCTTT.